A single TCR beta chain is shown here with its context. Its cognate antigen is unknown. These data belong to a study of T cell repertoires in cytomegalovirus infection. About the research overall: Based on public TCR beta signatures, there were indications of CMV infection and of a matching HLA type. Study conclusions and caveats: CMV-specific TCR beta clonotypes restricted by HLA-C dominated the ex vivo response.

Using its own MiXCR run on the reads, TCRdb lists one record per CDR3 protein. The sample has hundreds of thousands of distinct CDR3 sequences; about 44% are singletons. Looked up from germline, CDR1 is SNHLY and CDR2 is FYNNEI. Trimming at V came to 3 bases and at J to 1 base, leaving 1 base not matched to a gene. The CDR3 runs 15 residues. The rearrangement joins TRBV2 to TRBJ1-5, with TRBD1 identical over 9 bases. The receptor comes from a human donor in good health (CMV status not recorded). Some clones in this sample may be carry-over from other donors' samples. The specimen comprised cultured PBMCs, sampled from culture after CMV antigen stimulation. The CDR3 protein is CASSEDRGSNQPQHF. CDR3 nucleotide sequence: TGTGCCAGCAGTGAGGACAGGGGAAGCAATCAGCCCCAGCATTTT. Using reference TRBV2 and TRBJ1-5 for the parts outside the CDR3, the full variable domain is EPEVTQTPSHQVTQMGQEVILRCVPISNHLYFYWYRQILGQKVEFLVSFYNNEISEKSEIFDDQFSVERPDGSNFTLKIRSTKLEDSAMYFCASSEDRGSNQPQHFGDGTRLSIL.